The source of this T cell receptor (beta chain) is a study of T-cell reconstitution after alpha-beta-depleted transplantation in children. General study findings and limits: About two months after transplant, alpha-beta T cells reportedly came from several hundred expanded graft clones. High day-60 TCRbeta diversity in some patients came from surviving recipient T cells and thymic progenitors. Among T cells one year after transplant, newly produced cells accounted for most counts and diversity.

As regards this clonotype: What it binds is unknown.

The TCRbeta library incorporated unique molecular identifiers. TCRdb analysed the PCR reads with MiXCR anew, one entry per CDR3 protein. The sample contains just over 950,000 distinct CDR3 sequences, about 26% of which appear only once. This CDR3 spans 16 amino acids. The V gene's germline CDR1 is MDHEN and CDR2 SYDVKM. The V gene lost 6 bases and the J gene lost 0 bases, with 15 bases spanning the gap. The J gene is TRBJ1-5, the V gene TRBV28, with D maybe TRBD1 (6 bases). The source of this sequence is a boy under two years old who had a stem cell transplant for SCID, so the T cells may come from the graft donor. Sample: PBMCs, mostly from graft donor cells, taken 360 days after TCRalphabeta/CD19-depleted stem cell transplant. The CDR3 coding sequence is TGTGCCAGCAGGTTCAGGACAGTTAATAGCAATCAGCCCCAGCATTTT. Its protein is CASRFRTVNSNQPQHF.